The clone carrying this T cell receptor (beta chain) was counted between two and nine times. Its antigen is currently unknown. This entry belongs to a study of CD8 T cell repertoires and HIV-1 epitope variants. Generated by immunoSEQ multiplex PCR, the TCRdb table keeps only in-frame clones and is missing some. The table shows under 100,000 clones, with roughly four fifths occurring only once. The study's findings and limits: The assay identified only TCR beta chains of antigen-proliferating T cells.

The clonotype originates from a male donor with HIV. The sequencing input was uncultured baseline CD8+ T cells from peripheral blood mononuclear cells (PBMCs).

The CDR3 loop reads CASVGQRGTNYGYTF. The CDR3 DNA reads as TGTGCCAGTGTTGGACAGAGAGGAACTAACTATGGCTACACCTTC. The chain links TRBV19 to TRBJ1-2; maybe TRBD1 (6 bases). V was pared by 8 bases and J by 0 bases, with 16 bases between. Germline V gives CDR1 LNHDA, CDR2 SQIVND (reference sequence). The CDR3 length is 15 residues.